The clone carrying this TCR beta chain appeared a few times. Its antigen is undetermined. This record belongs to a study of T cell responses to AZD1222 COVID-19 vaccine. Findings and caveats of the study: There were repertoire samples only from the period after the peak T cell response. Clonal diversity may have been underestimated, and the donors were mostly white British, with more females than males.

The CDR3 runs 11 residues. From germline, CDR1 is MNHEY and CDR2 SVGAGI. Sequenced by immunoSEQ multiplex PCR; TCRdb stores in-frame clones only, minus some. This sample yields about 84,000 clones, of which roughly 88% are seen a single time; around an eighth belongs to the top ten. This material consisted of peripheral blood, taken 28 days after the second AZD1222 dose. The clonotype comes from an adult who received the AZD1222 COVID-19 vaccine. The V and J genes are TRBV6-5 and TRBJ1-3; D gene unclear. The CDR3 loop reads CATHSGNTIYF. The CDR3 nucleotides read TGTGCTACGCACTCTGGAAACACCATATATTTT.